The T cell receptor (beta chain) described here comes from a study of OX40 agonist ivuxolimab in advanced cancers. The method was immunoSEQ multiplex PCR; TCRdb's version includes in-frame clones alone and lacks a portion of them. Among 39,000 or so clones listed, approximately 87% were seen once. Peripheral blood came from all dose cohorts at three timepoints. The clonotype was recovered from an adult with an advanced solid tumor such as melanoma, head and neck, liver or kidney cancer. The material was CD4+ or CD8+ T cells sorted from blood, obtained in a trial of the OX40 agonist ivuxolimab.

DNA of the CDR3: TGCGCCAGCAGCGCGCTAGCGGGGAGCACAGATACGCAGTATTTT. Protein: CASSALAGSTDTQYF. This sequence joins TRBV4-1 and TRBJ2-3, with 9 bases matching TRBD2. The germline gives CDR1 MGHRA, CDR2 YSYEKL. The V and J ends lost 5 bases and 0 bases, in that order; junction bases with no gene match: 3. The CDR3 is 15 residues long.